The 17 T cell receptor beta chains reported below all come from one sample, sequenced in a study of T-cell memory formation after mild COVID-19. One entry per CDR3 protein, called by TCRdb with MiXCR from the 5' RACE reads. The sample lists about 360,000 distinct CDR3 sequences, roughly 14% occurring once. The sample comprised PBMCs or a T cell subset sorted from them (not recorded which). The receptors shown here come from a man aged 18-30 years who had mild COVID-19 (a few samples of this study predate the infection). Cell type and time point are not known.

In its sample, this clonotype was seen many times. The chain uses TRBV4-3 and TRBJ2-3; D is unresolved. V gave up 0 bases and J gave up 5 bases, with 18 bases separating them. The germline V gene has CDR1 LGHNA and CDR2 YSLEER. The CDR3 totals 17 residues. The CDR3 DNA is TGCGCCAGCAGCCAAGATCCTCACGAGAGACCAGGAGATACGCAGTATTTT. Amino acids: CASSQDPHERPGDTQYF.

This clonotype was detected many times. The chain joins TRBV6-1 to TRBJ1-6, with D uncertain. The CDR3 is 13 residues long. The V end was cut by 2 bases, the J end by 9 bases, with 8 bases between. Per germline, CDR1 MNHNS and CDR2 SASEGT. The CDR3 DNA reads TGTGCCAGCAGTGAAACGGGTGGTTCACCCCTCCACTTT. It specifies CASSETGGSPLHF.

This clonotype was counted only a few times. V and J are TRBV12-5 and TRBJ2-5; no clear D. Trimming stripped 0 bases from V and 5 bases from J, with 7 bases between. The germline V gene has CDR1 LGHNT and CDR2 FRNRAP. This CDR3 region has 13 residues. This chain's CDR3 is CASGLVNRETQYF. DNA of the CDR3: TGTGCTAGTGGTTTGGTGAATCGGGAGACCCAGTACTTC.

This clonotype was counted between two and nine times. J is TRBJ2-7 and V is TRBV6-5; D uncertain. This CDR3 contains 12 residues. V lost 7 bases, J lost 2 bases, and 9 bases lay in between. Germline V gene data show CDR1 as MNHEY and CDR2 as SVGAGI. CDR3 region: CASKPMPYEQYV. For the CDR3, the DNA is TGTGCCAGCAAACCGATGCCCTACGAGCAGTACGTC.

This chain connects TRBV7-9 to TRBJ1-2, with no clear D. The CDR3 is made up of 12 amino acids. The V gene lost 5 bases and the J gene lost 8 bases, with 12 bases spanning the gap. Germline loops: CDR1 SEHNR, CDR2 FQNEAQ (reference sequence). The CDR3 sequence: CASSRITDGYTF. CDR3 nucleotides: TGTGCCAGCAGCCGGATAACCGACGGCTACACCTTC. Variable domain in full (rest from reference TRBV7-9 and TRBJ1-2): DTGVSQNPRHKITKRGQNVTFRCDPISEHNRLYWYRQTLGQGPEFLTYFQNEAQLEKSRLLSDRFSAERPKGSFSTLEIQRTEQGDSAMYLCASSRITDGYTFGSGTRLTVV.

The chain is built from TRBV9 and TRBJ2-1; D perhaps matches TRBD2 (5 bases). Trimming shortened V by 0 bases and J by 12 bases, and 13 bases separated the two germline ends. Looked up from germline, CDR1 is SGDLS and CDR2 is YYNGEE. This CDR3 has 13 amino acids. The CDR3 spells CASSVDLGRGQFF. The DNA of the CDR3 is TGTGCCAGCAGCGTAGATCTGGGTCGGGGGCAGTTCTTC.

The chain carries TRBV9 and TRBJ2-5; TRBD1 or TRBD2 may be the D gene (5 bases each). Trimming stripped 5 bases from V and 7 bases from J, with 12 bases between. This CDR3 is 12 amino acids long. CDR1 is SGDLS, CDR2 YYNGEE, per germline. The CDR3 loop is CASRGPAGTQYF. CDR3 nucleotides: TGTGCCAGCAGGGGACCCGCGGGGACCCAGTACTTC.

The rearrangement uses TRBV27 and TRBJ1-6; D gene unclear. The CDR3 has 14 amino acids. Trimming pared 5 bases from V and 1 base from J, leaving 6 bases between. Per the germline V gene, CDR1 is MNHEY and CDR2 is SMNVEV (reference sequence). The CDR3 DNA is TGTGCCAGCAGTCGTCTGTCCTATAATTCACCCCTCCACTTT. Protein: CASSRLSYNSPLHF.

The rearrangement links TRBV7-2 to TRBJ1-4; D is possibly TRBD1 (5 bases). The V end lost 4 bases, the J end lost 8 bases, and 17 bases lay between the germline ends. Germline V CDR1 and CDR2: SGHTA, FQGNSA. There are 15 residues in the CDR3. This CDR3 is CASSSNRGVWEKLFF. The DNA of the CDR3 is TGTGCCAGCAGCTCGAACCGGGGGGTATGGGAAAAACTGTTTTTT.

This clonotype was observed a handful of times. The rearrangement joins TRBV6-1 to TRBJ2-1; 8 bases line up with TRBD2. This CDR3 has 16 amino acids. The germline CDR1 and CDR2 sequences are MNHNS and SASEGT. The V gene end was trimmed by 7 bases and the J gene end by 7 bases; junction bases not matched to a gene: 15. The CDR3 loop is CASTLNNGLARNEQFF. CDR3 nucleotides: TGTGCCAGCACCCTGAACAACGGACTAGCCAGAAATGAGCAGTTCTTC.

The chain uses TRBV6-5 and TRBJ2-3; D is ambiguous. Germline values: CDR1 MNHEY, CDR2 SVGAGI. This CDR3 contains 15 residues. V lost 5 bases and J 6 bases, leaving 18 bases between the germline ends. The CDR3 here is CASSISLLPSDTQYF. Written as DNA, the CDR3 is TGTGCCAGCAGTATTAGCCTCCTCCCGTCGGATACGCAGTATTTT.

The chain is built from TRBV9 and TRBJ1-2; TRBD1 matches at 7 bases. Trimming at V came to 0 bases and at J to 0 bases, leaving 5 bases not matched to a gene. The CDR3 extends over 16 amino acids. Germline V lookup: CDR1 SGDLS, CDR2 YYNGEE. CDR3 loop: CASSVEGQTSNYGYTF. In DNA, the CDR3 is TGTGCCAGCAGCGTAGAGGGACAGACCTCTAACTATGGCTACACCTTC. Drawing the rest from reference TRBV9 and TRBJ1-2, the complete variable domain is DSGVTQTPKHLITATGQRVTLRCSPRSGDLSVYWYQQSLDQGLQFLIQYYNGEERAKGNILERFSAQQFPDLHSELNLSSLELGDSALYFCASSVEGQTSNYGYTFGSGTRLTVV.

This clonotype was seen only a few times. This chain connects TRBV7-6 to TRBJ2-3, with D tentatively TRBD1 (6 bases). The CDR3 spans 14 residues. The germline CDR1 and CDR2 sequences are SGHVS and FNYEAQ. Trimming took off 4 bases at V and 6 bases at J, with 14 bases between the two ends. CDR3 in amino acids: CASSWSFQGDTQYF. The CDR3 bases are TGTGCCAGCAGCTGGAGTTTCCAGGGGGATACGCAGTATTTT.

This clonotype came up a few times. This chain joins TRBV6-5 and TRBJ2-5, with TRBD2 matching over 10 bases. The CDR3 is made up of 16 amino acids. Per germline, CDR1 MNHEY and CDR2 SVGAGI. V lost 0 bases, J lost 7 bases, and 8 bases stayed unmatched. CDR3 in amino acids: CASSYSKLAGAGTQYF. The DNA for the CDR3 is TGTGCCAGCAGTTACTCGAAGCTAGCGGGGGCCGGGACCCAGTACTTC.

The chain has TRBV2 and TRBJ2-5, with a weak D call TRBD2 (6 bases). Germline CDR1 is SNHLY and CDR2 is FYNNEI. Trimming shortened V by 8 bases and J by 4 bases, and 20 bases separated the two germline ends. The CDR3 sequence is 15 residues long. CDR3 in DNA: TGTGCCAGCGCAGCCGCGGCGGGACGGGGAGAGACCCAGTACTTC. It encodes CASAAAAGRGETQYF.

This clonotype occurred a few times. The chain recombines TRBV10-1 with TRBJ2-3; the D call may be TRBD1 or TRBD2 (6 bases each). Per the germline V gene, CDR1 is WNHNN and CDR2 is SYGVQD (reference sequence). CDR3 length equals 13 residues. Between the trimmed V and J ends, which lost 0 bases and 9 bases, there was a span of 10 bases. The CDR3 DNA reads TGCGCCAGCAGTGAGTCCGGGGGCCTCACGCAGTATTTT. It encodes CASSESGGLTQYF.

The CDR3 coding sequence is TGCAGTGCTCTAACCCAGGGGGCCTACGAGCAGTACTTC. Encoded protein: CSALTQGAYEQYF. The chain carries TRBV20-1 and TRBJ2-7; TRBD1 aligns across 7 bases. This CDR3 is built from 13 residues. Germline values: CDR1 DFQATT, CDR2 SNEGSKA (reference sequence). J lost 2 bases, V lost 5 bases, and 6 bases had no gene match.